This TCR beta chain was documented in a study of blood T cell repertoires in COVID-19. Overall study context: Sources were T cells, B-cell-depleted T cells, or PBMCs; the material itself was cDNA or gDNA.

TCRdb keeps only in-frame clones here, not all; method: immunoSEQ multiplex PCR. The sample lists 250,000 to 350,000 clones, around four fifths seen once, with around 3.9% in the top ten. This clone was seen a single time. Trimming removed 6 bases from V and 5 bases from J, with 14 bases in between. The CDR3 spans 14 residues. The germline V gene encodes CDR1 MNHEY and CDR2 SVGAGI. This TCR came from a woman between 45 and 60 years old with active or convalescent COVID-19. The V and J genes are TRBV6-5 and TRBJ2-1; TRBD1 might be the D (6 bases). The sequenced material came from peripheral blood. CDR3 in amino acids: CASSVSTGHNEQFF. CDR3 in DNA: TGTGCCAGCAGCGTATCGACAGGTCACAATGAGCAGTTCTTC.